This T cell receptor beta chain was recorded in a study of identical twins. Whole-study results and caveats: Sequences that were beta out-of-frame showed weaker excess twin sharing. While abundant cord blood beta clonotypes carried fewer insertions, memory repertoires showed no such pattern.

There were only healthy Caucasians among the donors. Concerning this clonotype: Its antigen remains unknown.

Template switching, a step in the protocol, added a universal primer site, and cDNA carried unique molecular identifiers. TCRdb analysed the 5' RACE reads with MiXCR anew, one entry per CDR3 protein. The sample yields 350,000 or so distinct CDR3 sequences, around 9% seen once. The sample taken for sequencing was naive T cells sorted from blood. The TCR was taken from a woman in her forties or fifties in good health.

In DNA, the CDR3 is TGCAGCGTTGAACCCAGCGGTACTGAAGCTTTCTTT. Protein product: CSVEPSGTEAFF. J is TRBJ1-1 and V is TRBV29-1, with unresolved D. Trimming shortened V by 2 bases and J by 5 bases, and 9 bases separated the two germline ends. This CDR3 has 12 residues. Germline lookup yields CDR1 SQVTM and CDR2 ANQGSEA.